This T cell receptor (beta chain) was sequenced during a study of OX40 agonist ivuxolimab in advanced cancers. As for the study in general: Participants could have had prior anti-PD-1, anti-PD-L1 or anti-CTLA-4 therapy, and approximately 40% had some.

Profiled with immunoSEQ multiplex PCR; TCRdb holds only in-frame clones, not every one. This sample has around 70,000 clones, with 85% found just once. The CDR3 consists of 14 residues. CDR1 is MNHEY, CDR2 SMNVEV, per germline (reference sequence). The V gene end was trimmed by 10 bases and the J gene end by 4 bases; junction bases not matched to a gene: 12. The V gene is TRBV27, the J gene TRBJ1-1, with 7 positions matching TRBD1. The origin of this receptor is an adult with an advanced solid tumor such as melanoma, head and neck, liver or kidney cancer. The sequenced sample was CD4+ or CD8+ T cells sorted from blood, obtained in a trial of the OX40 agonist ivuxolimab. CDR3 residues: CATWEGAGATEAFF. CDR3 sequence (DNA): TGTGCCACCTGGGAGGGGGCGGGAGCCACTGAAGCTTTCTTT.